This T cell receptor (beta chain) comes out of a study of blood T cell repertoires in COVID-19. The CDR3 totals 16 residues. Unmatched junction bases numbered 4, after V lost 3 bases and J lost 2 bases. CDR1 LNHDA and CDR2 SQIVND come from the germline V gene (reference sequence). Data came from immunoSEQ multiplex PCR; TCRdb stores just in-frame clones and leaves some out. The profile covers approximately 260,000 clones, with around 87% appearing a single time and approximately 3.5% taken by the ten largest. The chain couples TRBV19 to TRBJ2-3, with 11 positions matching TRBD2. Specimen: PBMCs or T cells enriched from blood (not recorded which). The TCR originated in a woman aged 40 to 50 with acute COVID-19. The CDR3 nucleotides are TGTGCCAGTAGTATCGGGACTAGCGGTCCCACAGATACGCAGTATTTT. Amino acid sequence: CASSIGTSGPTDTQYF.